This entry lists 14 T cell receptor beta chains sequenced from one sample in a study of vaccination effects on CD4 cells after COVID-19. These TCRs are of unknown antigen specificity. Libraries were prepared by immunoSEQ multiplex PCR; TCRdb keeps only in-frame clonotypes and omits some of them. The profile shows about 32,000 clones, approximately 75% of them singletons. Viral peptide pool expansion of antigen-specific CD4+ T cells preceded sequencing in the ViraFEST assay. Isolation of CD4+ T cells took place after 10 days of culture. Every participant took two doses of the BNT162b2 or mRNA-1273 vaccine. The sample in question was CD4+ T cells from PBMCs cultured with HCoV-229E spike peptides, obtained after COVID-19 vaccination. These receptors originate from a human donor who received a COVID-19 vaccine.

J is TRBJ1-5 and V is TRBV10-2; D not resolved. V was pared by 4 bases and J by 4 bases, with 11 bases between. CDR1 and CDR2 (germline): WSHSY, SAAADI. CDR3 length equals 14 residues. The CDR3 DNA sequence: TGCGCCAGCAGTGGATCCTCCAAAAATCAGCCCCAGCATTTT. It encodes CASSGSSKNQPQHF.

The chain links TRBV11-3 to TRBJ2-3; no clear D. Germline V gives CDR1 SGHNT, CDR2 YENEEA. Trimming stripped 1 base from V and 0 bases from J, with 5 bases between. CDR3 length: 14 amino acids. The CDR3 DNA reads TGTGCCAGCAGCTTAGCGGCTAGCACAGATACGCAGTATTTT. This sequence encodes CASSLAASTDTQYF.

This clone was seen a few times. The chain is built from TRBV6-1 and TRBJ2-2; unclear D gene. Germline CDR1 and CDR2: MNHNS and SASEGT. With 1 base removed from V and 6 bases from J, the gap between germline ends came to 15 bases. CDR3 length equals 16 residues. The CDR3 DNA is TGTGCCAGCAGTGAAGTCCCCTTTGGTCGACCCGGGGAGCTGTTTTTT. It is translated as CASSEVPFGRPGELFF.

This chain joins TRBV6-5 and TRBJ1-5, with a weak D call TRBD1 (6 bases). V was pared by 6 bases and J by 2 bases, with 14 bases between. There are 15 residues in the CDR3. Germline V gene sequence: CDR1 MNHEY, CDR2 SVGAGI. The CDR3 DNA sequence: TGTGCCAGCAGCCCACAGGGAACGGGCAATCAGCCCCAGCATTTT. Protein: CASSPQGTGNQPQHF.

In its sample, this clone was seen once. The V call is TRBV6-1, the J call TRBJ1-1, with a weak D call TRBD1 (6 bases). The CDR3 runs to 15 residues. Trimming pared 0 bases from V and 1 base from J, leaving 9 bases between. The germline CDR1 and CDR2 sequences are MNHNS and SASEGT. The CDR3: CASSEAMDRNTEAFF. CDR3 DNA sequence: TGTGCCAGCAGTGAAGCTATGGACAGGAACACTGAAGCTTTCTTT.

V and J are TRBV6-5 and TRBJ1-2; TRBD1 matches 7 bases. CDR3 length: 13 amino acids. CDR1 is MNHEY, CDR2 SVGAGI, per germline. V trimming: 5 bases; J trimming: 5 bases; junction bases outside the gene matches: 5. The CDR3 DNA sequence: TGTGCCAGCAGTAAAAACAGGGGTTATGGCTACACCTTC. It specifies CASSKNRGYGYTF.

The count of this clone is one. This sequence joins TRBV15 and TRBJ2-3; D may be TRBD1 or TRBD2 (6 bases each). The CDR3 totals 17 residues. V was pared by 0 bases and J by 6 bases, with 19 bases between. The V gene's germline CDR1 is LNHNV and CDR2 YYDKDF (reference sequence). As DNA, the CDR3 is TGTGCCACCAGCAGAGATCGTGTGGGGGGCCCGCGGGATACGCAGTATTTT. It codes for CATSRDRVGGPRDTQYF.

The CDR3 bases are TGTGCCAGCAGCTTTGCTAGCGGGTACAATGAGCAGTTCTTC. It translates to CASSFASGYNEQFF. The gene calls are TRBV5-4 and TRBJ2-1; 8 bases align to TRBD2. CDR1 and CDR2 from the germline V gene are SGHNT and YYREEE (reference sequence). V trimming: 2 bases; J trimming: 4 bases; junction bases outside the gene matches: 2. CDR3 length equals 14 residues.

The chain joins TRBV11-3 to TRBJ2-1; tentative D call: TRBD2 (6 bases). V dropped 6 bases and J dropped 7 bases, with 13 bases sitting between them. This CDR3 contains 13 residues. From germline, CDR1 is SGHNT and CDR2 YENEEA. Written as DNA, the CDR3 is TGTGCCAGCAGACCTGAAGCGGGTAATGAGCAGTTCTTC. The encoded protein is CASRPEAGNEQFF.

By share of the sample, this clone is medium-sized. DNA for the CDR3: TGTGCCAGCAGTGAAAGTAGTAGCGGGAGTAGCGAGCAGTACTTC. It translates to CASSESSSGSSEQYF. The rearrangement links TRBV6-1 to TRBJ2-7, with 9 bases aligning to TRBD2. This CDR3 is 15 amino acids long. Unmatched junction bases numbered 8, after V lost 2 bases and J lost 6 bases. CDR1 is MNHNS and CDR2 is SASEGT in the germline V gene.

The genes are TRBV13 and TRBJ2-2; D remains unclear. The CDR3 has 14 residues. Germline-derived CDR1 and CDR2 are PRHDT and FYEKMQ (reference sequence). With 4 bases removed from V and 3 bases from J, the gap between germline ends came to 9 bases. The CDR3 DNA reads as TGTGCCAGCAGCTCGGGCCTTTACACCGGGGAGCTGTTTTTT. It codes for CASSSGLYTGELFF.

In nucleotides, the CDR3 is TGCGCCAGCACGTATTCCGGGGTCATCGAGACCCAGTACTTC. Translating gives CASTYSGVIETQYF. This chain joins TRBV5-1 and TRBJ2-5, with D perhaps matching TRBD2 (5 bases). The CDR3 spans 14 residues. Germline V lookup: CDR1 SGHRS, CDR2 YFSETQ. V dropped 6 bases and J dropped 5 bases, with 17 bases sitting between them.

V usage is TRBV19 and J usage is TRBJ1-1; D is uncertain. The CDR3 has 14 amino acids. In germline, CDR1 is LNHDA, CDR2 SQIVND (reference sequence). V was clipped by 5 bases and J by 5 bases, with 15 bases between them. The CDR3 DNA reads TGTGCCAGTAGTCGAGGGCCGCGAAGGACTGAAGCTTTCTTT. Translation gives CASSRGPRRTEAFF.

V gene TRBV19 combines with J gene TRBJ1-6; possibly TRBD1 for D (5 bases). Germline loops: CDR1 LNHDA, CDR2 SQIVND (reference sequence). V was cut by 3 bases and J by 9 bases, with 12 bases left in between. This CDR3 is 14 amino acids long. This CDR3 reads CASSMQGLSSPLHF. DNA of the CDR3: TGTGCCAGTAGTATGCAGGGACTGAGTTCACCCCTCCACTTT.